Given below is one T cell receptor beta chain in context. The sample originates from a study of shared clonotypes between healthy human individuals. Profiled with immunoSEQ multiplex PCR; TCRdb holds only in-frame clones, not every one. The sample lists 2 million to 3 million clones, roughly 93% seen once, with 0.36% in the top ten. Germline values: CDR1 LNHDA, CDR2 SQIVND (reference sequence). This CDR3 is built from 14 residues. J lost 2 bases, V lost 6 bases, and 5 bases had no gene match. This receptor was identified in a man younger than 35 in good health. Some clones in this sample may be carry-over from other donors' samples. The specimen sequenced was naive CD4+ T cells from PBMCs. Subset specified: CD45RA+ positively selected. The rearrangement uses TRBV19 and TRBJ2-5; 8 bases line up with TRBD1. CDR3 sequence (DNA): TGTGCCAGTAGCCGGACAGGGAGGCAAGAGACCCAGTACTTC. This translates into CASSRTGRQETQYF.